The next 10 T cell receptor beta chains were all read from a single sample in a study of CD8+ T cells in alopecia areata. RNA was extracted and reverse transcribed into cDNA as the sequencing template. Sequencing was performed with immunoSEQ multiplex PCR; in TCRdb, only in-frame clones are kept and a portion is missing. Among roughly 250,000 clones listed, roughly two thirds were seen once. This specimen was CD4+ T cells sorted from blood, taken at week 0. These receptors all come from a human donor with alopecia areata.

The chain has TRBV4-1 and TRBJ2-1; the match to TRBD1 covers 8 bases. The CDR3 length is 15 residues. Germline V gene data show CDR1 as MGHRA and CDR2 as YSYEKL. V shed 4 bases, J shed 3 bases, and the junction held 5 bases outside the gene matches. The CDR3 coding sequence is TGCGCCAGCAGCCTTCAGACAGGGGTCTACAATGAGCAGTTCTTC. It encodes CASSLQTGVYNEQFF.

The rearrangement links TRBV29-1 to TRBJ2-2; D is possibly TRBD1 (5 bases). Trimming removed 6 bases from V and 4 bases from J, with 6 bases in between. The CDR3 has 11 residues. CDR1 is SQVTM and CDR2 is ANQGSEA in the germline V gene. CDR3 in DNA: TGCAGCGTCGACAGCACCGGGGAGCTGTTTTTT. Residues: CSVDSTGELFF.

The rearrangement links TRBV29-1 to TRBJ2-2; perhaps TRBD2 as D (6 bases). Germline CDR1 reads SQVTM; CDR2 reads ANQGSEA. The CDR3 loop spans 13 amino acids. Trimming shortened V by 3 bases and J by 5 bases, and 10 bases separated the two germline ends. CDR3 sequence (DNA): TGCAGCGTTGAGGAGGGAGGAACCGGGGAGCTGTTTTTT. Translating it yields CSVEEGGTGELFF.

This clone was recorded a few times. The CDR3 reads CASSVTNGNIQYF. As DNA, the CDR3 is TGTGCCAGCAGCGTAACGAACGGGAACATTCAGTACTTC. The chain combines TRBV9 with TRBJ2-4; unclear D gene. The V end lost 1 base, the J end lost 7 bases, and 9 bases lay between the germline ends. CDR3 size: 13 residues. Germline V gives CDR1 SGDLS, CDR2 YYNGEE.

This chain connects TRBV15 to TRBJ2-7; tentatively, D is TRBD1 or TRBD2 (6 bases each). In germline, CDR1 is LNHNV, CDR2 YYDKDF (reference sequence). The V end lost 0 bases, the J end lost 4 bases, and 10 bases lay between the germline ends. The length of the CDR3 is 14 residues. CDR3 region: CATSRDGGPYEQYF. CDR3 DNA sequence: TGTGCCACCAGCAGAGATGGGGGGCCGTACGAGCAGTACTTC.

In this sample, this clone turned up a few times. The chain couples TRBV27 to TRBJ2-5; 8 bases line up with TRBD1. Germline V lookup: CDR1 MNHEY, CDR2 SMNVEV (reference sequence). The ends lost 7 bases at V and 0 bases at J; junction bases unmatched: 10. The CDR3 is 16 residues long. The CDR3 sequence is CASTDRAGGYQETQYF. Here the CDR3 DNA reads TGTGCCAGCACCGACAGGGCAGGGGGCTACCAAGAGACCCAGTACTTC.

The rearrangement uses TRBV5-1 and TRBJ1-2, with D uncertain. The CDR3 has 13 amino acids. V lost 2 bases, J lost 1 base, and 6 bases lay in between. Looked up from germline, CDR1 is SGHRS and CDR2 is YFSETQ. The CDR3 sequence is CASSFDRNYGYTF. CDR3 in DNA: TGCGCCAGCAGCTTCGACCGTAACTATGGCTACACCTTC.

The chain couples TRBV7-3 to TRBJ2-3; possible D gene TRBD2, 5 bases. The length of the CDR3 is 15 residues. Trimming took off 3 bases at V and 1 base at J, with 11 bases between the two ends. Germline V gene sequence: CDR1 SGHTA, CDR2 FQGTGA. The CDR3, as DNA: TGTGCCAGCAGCTTGTCTAGCTCTCGCACAGATACGCAGTATTTT. It specifies CASSLSSSRTDTQYF. The variable domain in full, completed from reference TRBV7-3 and TRBJ2-3, reads GAGVSQTPSNKVTEKGKYVELRCDPISGHTALYWYRQSLGQGPEFLIYFQGTGAADDSGLPNDRFFAVRPEGSVSTLKIQRTERGDSAVYLCASSLSSSRTDTQYFGPGTRLTVL.

This sequence joins TRBV5-4 and TRBJ2-4; the D gene is possibly TRBD2 (6 bases). The CDR3 length is 15 residues. Trimming left V 5 bases short and J 0 bases short, with 12 bases between. CDR1 is SGHNT and CDR2 is YYREEE in the germline V gene (reference sequence). CDR3 in DNA: TGTGCCAGCAGTCCGGGGGACCTAGCCAAAAACATTCAGTACTTC. As protein: CASSPGDLAKNIQYF. Filled out from reference TRBV5-4 and TRBJ2-4, the complete variable domain reads ETGVTQSPTHLIKTRGQQVTLRCSSQSGHNTVSWYQQALGQGPQFIFQYYREEENGRGNFPPRFSGLQFPNYSSELNVNALELDDSALYLCASSPGDLAKNIQYFGAGTRLSVL.

The chain has TRBV2 and TRBJ2-3; 9 nucleotides match TRBD2. After removal of 6 bases from V and 1 base from J, the junction contained 5 bases not matched to a gene. The CDR3 is 15 residues long. Germline V CDR1 and CDR2: SNHLY, FYNNEI. CDR3 residues: CASSPRLAGTDTQYF. Here the CDR3 DNA reads TGTGCCAGCAGCCCTAGACTAGCGGGCACAGATACGCAGTATTTT.